Listed below are T cell receptor beta chains from one sample, sequenced in a study of shared clonotypes between healthy human individuals. TCRdb keeps only in-frame clones here, not all; method: immunoSEQ multiplex PCR. This table has approximately 340,000 clones, around four fifths appearing once. Material for sequencing was memory CD4+ T cells sorted from blood. Receptor source: a man aged 25 to 40 in good health. The CDR3 runs from the conserved cysteine through the conserved F or W. A D gene is named only where the DNA matches it firmly. Size tells how often a clone was seen (once, few, many) or the class of an expanded clone, and some rows leave it out.

j_gene | d_gene | abundance | v_gene | CDR3aa | CDR3nt
TRBJ2-1 | NA | NA | TRBV7-9 | CASSPLQGSSYNEQFF | TGTGCCAGCAGCCCTCTTCAGGGGAGCTCCTACAATGAGCAGTTCTTC
TRBJ2-2 | NA | NA | TRBV5-1 | CASSSSASNTGELFF | TGCGCCAGCAGCTCGAGCGCGTCGAACACCGGGGAGCTGTTTTTT
TRBJ2-1 | NA | NA | TRBV19 | CASSIGSGQGGWDEQFF | TGTGCCAGTAGTATAGGGTCAGGCCAGGGGGGTTGGGATGAGCAGTTCTTC
TRBJ2-7 | TRBD1 | NA | TRBV9 | CASSPPGQRSYELYF | TGTGCCAGCAGCCCCCCGGGACAGAGATCATACGAGCTGTACTTC
TRBJ2-1 | NA | NA | TRBV6-5 | CASRRDEYNEQFF | TGTGCCAGCAGGCGGGACGAGTACAATGAGCAGTTCTTC
TRBJ2-7 | TRBD1 | NA | TRBV13 | CASSFGQGAHEQYF | TGTGCCAGCAGCTTTGGACAGGGGGCGCACGAGCAGTACTTC
TRBJ1-2 | NA | NA | TRBV15 | CATSRDQGKGYGYTF | TGTGCCACCAGCAGAGATCAGGGGAAGGGCTATGGCTACACCTTC
TRBJ2-2 | NA | many | TRBV25-1 | CASKGSGYKSGELFF | TGTGCCAGCAAGGGTTCCGGTTATAAGAGCGGGGAGCTGTTTTTT
TRBJ1-3 | NA | NA | TRBV11-2 | CASSQGYSNTIYF | TGTGCCAGCAGCCAGGGATACTCAAACACCATATATTTT
TRBJ1-1 | NA | NA | TRBV6-5 | CASRWGRDTEAFF | TGTGCCAGTCGGTGGGGGAGAGACACTGAAGCTTTCTTT
TRBJ2-1 | NA | NA | TRBV7-3 | CASSASGTRSYNEQFF | TGTGCCAGCAGCGCCTCCGGGACTCGGTCCTACAATGAGCAGTTCTTC
TRBJ2-1 | NA | NA | TRBV28 | CASSLQGRGEQFF | TGTGCCAGCAGTTTGCAGGGAAGGGGTGAGCAGTTCTTC
TRBJ2-5 | NA | NA | TRBV2 | CASSDRASWETQYF | TGTGCCAGCAGTGACCGGGCCTCGTGGGAGACCCAGTACTTC
TRBJ2-1 | NA | NA | TRBV29-1 | CSVANPTGGAQFF | TGCAGCGTCGCCAACCCTACAGGCGGGGCGCAGTTCTTC
TRBJ1-1 | NA | NA | TRBV29-1 | CSLRTLNTEAFF | TGCAGCCTAAGGACTCTGAACACTGAAGCTTTCTTT
TRBJ2-1 | NA | NA | TRBV7-7 | CASSPTRGDNEQFF | TGTGCTAGCAGCCCCACTAGGGGCGACAATGAGCAGTTCTTC
TRBJ1-2 | TRBD1 | NA | TRBV5-1 | CASSLGGQVPGYTF | TGCGCCAGCAGCTTGGGGGGACAGGTCCCTGGCTACACCTTC
TRBJ2-1 | NA | NA | TRBV19 | CASRRRQGLYNEQFF | TGTGCCAGTAGACGGCGGCAGGGCCTATACAATGAGCAGTTCTTC
TRBJ2-2 | TRBD2 | NA | TRBV2 | CASRKAGANTGELFF | TGTGCCAGCAGGAAGGCGGGAGCGAACACCGGGGAGCTGTTTTTT
TRBJ2-2 | NA | NA | TRBV7-3 | CASSEQSNTGELFF | TGTGCCAGCAGTGAACAGTCGAACACCGGGGAGCTGTTTTTT
TRBJ2-1 | TRBD2 | NA | TRBV5-4 | CASSSGTSGSFMGWNEQFF | TGTGCCAGCAGCTCCGGGACTAGCGGGAGTTTTATGGGTTGGAATGAGCAGTTCTTC
TRBJ2-7 | NA | NA | TRBV18 | CASSPTRSSYEQYF | TGTGCCAGCTCACCGACCCGTAGCTCCTACGAGCAGTACTTC
TRBJ2-3 | NA | NA | TRBV14 | CASSRGSPLTDTQYF | TGTGCCAGCAGCCGAGGATCCCCCCTCACAGATACGCAGTATTTT
TRBJ1-2 | NA | NA | TRBV2 | CASSELVRVDYGYTF | TGTGCCAGCAGTGAACTGGTACGGGTTGACTATGGCTACACCTTC
TRBJ1-1 | NA | NA | TRBV4-2 | CASSQDPTTEAFF | TGTGCCAGCAGCCAAGATCCGACGACTGAAGCTTTCTTT
TRBJ2-1 | NA | NA | TRBV5-1 | CASSSRRRQAHDNEQFF | TGCGCCAGCAGCTCACGACGCCGACAGGCGCACGACAATGAGCAGTTCTTC
TRBJ2-1 | TRBD1 | NA | TRBV18 | CASSPVGGMGQEPFF | TGTGCCAGCTCACCGGTGGGGGGAATGGGACAGGAGCCGTTCTTC
TRBJ2-1 | NA | NA | TRBV20-1 | CSASWLNEQFF | TGCAGTGCTAGTTGGTTGAATGAGCAGTTCTTC
TRBJ2-2 | TRBD2 | NA | TRBV10-2 | CASILSGRDSTNTGELFF | TGCGCCAGCATCCTTAGCGGGAGGGACTCTACCAACACCGGGGAGCTGTTTTTT
TRBJ2-6 | NA | NA | TRBV28 | CASSFEHSGANVLTF | TGTGCCAGCAGTTTTGAGCACTCTGGGGCCAACGTCCTGACTTTC
TRBJ1-1 | NA | once | TRBV10-3 | CAISERVEEAFF | TGTGCCATCAGTGAGCGTGTCGAGGAAGCTTTCTTT
TRBJ1-5 | NA | NA | TRBV4-1 | CASSQDQGSNQPQHF | TGCGCCAGCAGCCAAGATCAGGGGAGCAATCAGCCCCAGCATTTT
TRBJ2-5 | NA | NA | TRBV28 | CASSPWEPQETQYF | TGTGCCAGCAGCCCCTGGGAACCCCAAGAGACCCAGTACTTC
TRBJ2-7 | NA | NA | TRBV4-3 | CASSQQTPRGGAGFYEQYF | TGCGCCAGCAGCCAACAAACCCCGCGTGGGGGGGCTGGCTTCTACGAGCAGTACTTC
TRBJ1-2 | NA | NA | TRBV7-2 | CASSQTTGYYGYTF | TGTGCCAGCAGCCAAACCACGGGCTACTATGGCTACACCTTC
TRBJ2-7 | NA | NA | TRBV5-1 | CASSFAPTPGRAYEQYF | TGCGCCAGCAGCTTCGCCCCGACCCCGGGCAGGGCCTACGAGCAGTACTTC
TRBJ1-2 | TRBD1 | few | TRBV6-6 | CASKPAGTGPDGYTF | TGTGCCAGCAAACCTGCCGGGACAGGGCCGGATGGCTACACCTTC
TRBJ2-5 | NA | NA | TRBV10-1 | CASSRGEGETQYF | TGCGCCAGCAGTCGGGGTGAAGGAGAGACCCAGTACTTC
TRBJ1-2 | NA | NA | TRBV28 | CASEANYGYTF | TGTGCCAGCGAAGCTAACTATGGCTACACCTTC
TRBJ2-1 | TRBD2 | NA | TRBV11-2 | CASSSITGLVHEQFF | TGTGCCAGCAGTTCCATTACGGGACTAGTTCATGAGCAGTTCTTC
TRBJ1-1 | NA | NA | TRBV7-9 | CASSLEGHTEAFF | TGTGCCAGCAGCTTGGAGGGACACACTGAAGCTTTCTTT
TRBJ2-7 | NA | NA | TRBV28 | CASSSRVSIEQYF | TGTGCCAGCAGTTCCAGGGTGTCCATCGAGCAGTACTTC
TRBJ2-1 | TRBD1 | few | TRBV7-9 | CASSPRDRASLRSYNEQFF | TGTGCCAGCAGTCCCCGGGACAGGGCCTCCCTCCGCTCCTACAATGAGCAGTTCTTC
TRBJ2-7 | TRBD2 | NA | TRBV27 | CASSLRVAGGFYEQYF | TGTGCCAGCAGTCTAAGGGTAGCGGGAGGATTCTACGAGCAGTACTTC
TRBJ2-1 | NA | many | TRBV2 | CASSVFGRASNNEQFF | TGTGCCAGCAGTGTATTCGGGCGCGCAAGCAATAATGAGCAGTTCTTC
TRBJ2-7 | NA | once | TRBV7-2 | CASREMGFREQYF | TGTGCCAGCAGGGAAATGGGATTTCGCGAGCAGTACTTC
TRBJ1-1 | NA | NA | TRBV10-2 | CASQVHMNTEAFF | TGCGCCAGCCAGGTTCACATGAACACTGAAGCTTTCTTT
TRBJ2-5 | NA | NA | TRBV5-1 | CASSPLSQETQYF | TGCGCCAGCAGCCCACTATCCCAAGAGACCCAGTACTTC
TRBJ2-7 | TRBD2 | NA | TRBV14 | CASSPKRLAGHYEQYF | TGTGCCAGCAGCCCTAAAAGACTAGCGGGTCACTACGAGCAGTACTTC
TRBJ1-1 | NA | NA | TRBV2 | CASNKRGGDTEAFF | TGTGCCAGCAATAAGAGGGGAGGGGACACTGAAGCTTTCTTT
TRBJ1-2 | TRBD1 | once | TRBV6-5 | CASRPGQGTYGYTF | TGTGCCAGCAGGCCGGGACAGGGGACCTATGGCTACACCTTC
TRBJ2-5 | NA | NA | TRBV9 | CASSIAMEETQYF | TGTGCCAGCAGCATAGCGATGGAGGAGACCCAGTACTTC
TRBJ2-3 | TRBD1 | NA | TRBV7-9 | CASSPRQGLIDTQYF | TGTGCCAGCAGCCCCCGACAGGGGTTGATAGATACGCAGTATTTT
TRBJ2-3 | NA | NA | TRBV10-1 | CASSDFSTDTQYF | TGCGCCAGCAGTGACTTTAGCACAGATACGCAGTATTTT
TRBJ2-7 | NA | once | TRBV5-4 | CASSLGLANYEQYF | TGTGCCAGCAGCTTGGGGTTGGCGAATTACGAGCAGTACTTC
TRBJ2-7 | NA | NA | TRBV7-8 | CASSLARPNYEQYF | TGTGCCAGCAGCTTAGCGCGACCGAACTACGAGCAGTACTTC
TRBJ1-5 | NA | NA | TRBV19 | CASSMMGAYSNQPQHF | TGTGCCAGTAGTATGATGGGAGCTTATAGCAATCAGCCCCAGCATTTT
TRBJ2-3 | NA | NA | TRBV5-1 | CASSLGQGSDTQYF | TGCGCCAGCAGCTTGGGCCAGGGCTCAGATACGCAGTATTTT
TRBJ1-4 | NA | few | TRBV4-1 | CASSQAQGTNEKLFF | TGCGCCAGCAGCCAAGCTCAGGGGACTAATGAAAAACTGTTTTTT